The clone carrying this TCR beta chain was observed many times. The germline V gene has CDR1 SGHAT and CDR2 FQNNGV. CDR3 length: 12 amino acids. The germline V and J ends were trimmed by 5 bases and 6 bases, with 10 bases remaining between them. Blood RNA came from unsorted whole blood; germline DNA was also extracted. Constant-region priming of roughly 0.45 ug total RNA yielded TCR beta cDNA. Investigators got TCR beta libraries out of three nested multiplex PCR rounds, done with slightly modified ARM-PCR. PCR rounds one and two used TRBV1-TRBV30 forward primers with a C-beta reverse primer for 10 cycles each. TCRdb ran MiXCR on the multiplex PCR reads and lists one entry per CDR3 protein. The sample shows about 180,000 distinct CDR3 sequences, 50% to 75% of them seen only once. These data originate in a study of tumor-infiltrating lymphocytes in primary liver carcinoma.

The sequence came from a man in his forties with primary liver carcinoma and hepatitis B virus infection. The rearrangement joins TRBV11-2 to TRBJ1-2; no clear D gene. The sequenced material came from peripheral blood. The CDR3 region has the DNA TGTGCCAGCAGCCCGGTCGGGGATGGCTACACCTTC. Protein sequence: CASSPVGDGYTF.